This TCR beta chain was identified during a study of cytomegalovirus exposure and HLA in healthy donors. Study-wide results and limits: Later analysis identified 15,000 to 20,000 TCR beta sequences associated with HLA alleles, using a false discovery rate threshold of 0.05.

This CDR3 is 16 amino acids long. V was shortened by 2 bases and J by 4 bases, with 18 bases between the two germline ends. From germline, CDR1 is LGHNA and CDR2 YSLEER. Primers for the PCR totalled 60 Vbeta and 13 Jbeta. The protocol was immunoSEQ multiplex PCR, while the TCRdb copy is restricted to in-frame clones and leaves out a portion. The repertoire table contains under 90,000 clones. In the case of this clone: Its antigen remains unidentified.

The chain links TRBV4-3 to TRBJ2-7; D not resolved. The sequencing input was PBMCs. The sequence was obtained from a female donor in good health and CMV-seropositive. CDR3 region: CASSQFVSATFYEQYF. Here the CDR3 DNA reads TGCGCCAGCAGCCAATTCGTGTCAGCGACGTTTTACGAGCAGTACTTC.